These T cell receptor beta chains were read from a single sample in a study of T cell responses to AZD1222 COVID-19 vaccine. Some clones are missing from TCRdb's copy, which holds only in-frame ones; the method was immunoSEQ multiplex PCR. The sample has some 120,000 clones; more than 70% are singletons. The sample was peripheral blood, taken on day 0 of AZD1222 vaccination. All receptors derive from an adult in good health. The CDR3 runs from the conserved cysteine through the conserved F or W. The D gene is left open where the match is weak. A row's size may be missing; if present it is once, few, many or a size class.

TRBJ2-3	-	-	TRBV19	CASSIVDAGGDTQYF	TGTGCCAGTAGTATAGTCGACGCGGGTGGAGATACGCAGTATTTT
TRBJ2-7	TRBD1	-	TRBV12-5	CASGSGQSYEQYF	TGTGCTAGTGGTTCGGGACAGTCCTACGAGCAGTACTTC
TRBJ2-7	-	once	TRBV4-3	CASSQDLGQSYEQYF	TGCGCCAGCAGCCAAGATTTGGGGCAGTCCTACGAGCAGTACTTC
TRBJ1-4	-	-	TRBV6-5	CASKRINNEKLFF	TGTGCCAGCAAGCGGATTAATAATGAAAAACTGTTTTTT
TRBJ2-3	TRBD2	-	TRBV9	CASSSSGGAVGTDTQYF	TGTGCCAGCAGCTCTAGCGGGGGGGCGGTGGGCACAGATACGCAGTATTTT
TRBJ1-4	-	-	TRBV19	CASSPLREKLFF	TGTGCCAGTAGTCCTCTGAGGGAAAAACTGTTTTTT
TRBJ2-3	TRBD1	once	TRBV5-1	CASSLGILRLTGGMTDTQYF	TGCGCCAGCAGCTTGGGCATCTTAAGGTTGACAGGGGGTATGACAGATACGCAGTATTTT
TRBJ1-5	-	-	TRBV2	CASSSPPEQPQHF	TGTGCCAGCAGTTCGCCCCCGGAGCAGCCCCAGCATTTT
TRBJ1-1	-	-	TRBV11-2	CASSLGPGAGAFF	TGTGCCAGCAGCTTAGGACCGGGAGCGGGAGCTTTCTTT
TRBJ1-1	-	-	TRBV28	CASSKPGSANTEAFF	TGTGCCAGCAGTAAACCGGGATCTGCGAACACTGAAGCTTTCTTT
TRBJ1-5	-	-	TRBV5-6	CASSSGQNNQPQHF	TGTGCCAGCAGCTCGGGGCAGAACAATCAGCCCCAGCATTTT
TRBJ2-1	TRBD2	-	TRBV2	CASRRGLAQLNEQFF	TGTGCCAGCAGGAGGGGACTAGCCCAACTCAATGAGCAGTTCTTC
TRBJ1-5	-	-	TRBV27	CASRSAAYSNQPQHF	TGTGCCAGCAGATCGGCGGCGTATAGCAATCAGCCCCAGCATTTT
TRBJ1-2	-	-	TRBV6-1	CASSEAAGRNTF	TGTGCCAGCAGTGAAGCGGCAGGACGGAACACCTTC
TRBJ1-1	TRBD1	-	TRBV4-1	CASSQGGTGMPEAFF	TGCGCCAGCAGCCAAGGCGGGACAGGGATGCCTGAAGCTTTCTTT
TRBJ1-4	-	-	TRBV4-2	CASSQVATGPSEKLFF	TGTGCCAGCAGCCAAGTCGCTACAGGGCCCTCTGAAAAACTGTTTTTT
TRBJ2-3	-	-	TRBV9	CASSTRASTDTQYF	TGTGCCAGCAGCACGCGAGCCTCCACAGATACGCAGTATTTT
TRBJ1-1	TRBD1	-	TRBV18	CASSLYRGPTEAFF	TGTGCCAGCTCACTGTACAGGGGGCCCACTGAAGCTTTCTTT
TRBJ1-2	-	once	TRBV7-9	CASSYTGPGHRDTNYGYTF	TGTGCCAGCAGCTACACGGGCCCGGGACACCGGGACACTAACTATGGCTACACCTTC
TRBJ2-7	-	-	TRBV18	CASSPVLGEQYF	TGTGCCAGCTCACCAGTCTTGGGAGAGCAGTACTTC
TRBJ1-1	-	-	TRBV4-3	CASSQEGGLTEAFF	TGCGCCAGCAGCCAAGAAGGGGGGCTCACTGAAGCTTTCTTT
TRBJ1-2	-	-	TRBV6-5	CASTWTAATNYGYTF	TGTGCCAGCACTTGGACAGCCGCAACTAACTATGGCTACACCTTC
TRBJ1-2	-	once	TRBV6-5	CASSPQPNYGYTF	TGTGCCAGCAGCCCGCAACCTAACTATGGCTACACCTTC
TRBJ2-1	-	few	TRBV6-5	CASRKTPDWSYEQFF	TGTGCCAGCAGAAAAACTCCCGACTGGTCCTATGAGCAGTTCTTC